This TCR beta chain comes out of a study of technical replicates of blood from a few donors. The CDR3 extends over 14 amino acids. V lost 8 bases to trimming and J lost 0 bases, with 11 bases between them. Germline lookup yields CDR1 WSHSY and CDR2 SAAADI. TCRdb's copy holds only in-frame clones and misses some; the assay was immunoSEQ multiplex PCR. The sample contains about 14,000 clones, about four fifths of which appear only once. This sequence originates from a human donor in good health. The chain is built from TRBV10-2 and TRBJ1-3; D possibly corresponds to TRBD1 (5 bases). The sample taken for sequencing was PBMCs. CDR3 sequence: CASYDSPSGNTIYF. The CDR3 DNA follows: TGCGCCAGCTATGACAGTCCCTCTGGAAACACCATATATTTT.